The 8 T cell receptor beta chains below all came from one sample that was sequenced in a study of TIL therapy for anti-PD-1-resistant metastatic lung cancer. This sample's time point: pre-treatment sample, taken before nivolumab and TIL therapy. The libraries were made with immunoSEQ v3. The protocol was immunoSEQ multiplex PCR, while the TCRdb copy is restricted to in-frame clones and leaves out a portion. The data show 40,000 to 55,000 clones, with 65% to 80% seen just once and about 5% held by the top ten. The material sequenced was blood, taken at baseline. The receptors were sampled from a woman aged 30-79 years with non-small cell lung cancer.

This chain links TRBV6-1 with TRBJ1-6; unclear D gene. The CDR3 contains 18 residues. The ends were cut back, 0 bases at V and 0 bases at J, with 12 bases in the middle. From germline, CDR1 is MNHNS and CDR2 SASEGT. The DNA of the CDR3 is TGTGCCAGCAGTGAAGCGAAAGGTGCCCTCTCCTATAATTCACCCCTCCACTTT. Translated: CASSEAKGALSYNSPLHF.

CDR3 residues: CASERETGDTQYF. The CDR3 DNA reads as TGTGCCAGCGAGAGAGAGACAGGAGATACGCAGTATTTT. The chain uses TRBV7-9 and TRBJ2-3; maybe TRBD1 (6 bases). CDR1 SEHNR and CDR2 FQNEAQ come from the germline V gene (reference sequence). The CDR3 consists of 13 residues. Trimming shortened V by 8 bases and J by 5 bases, and 14 bases separated the two germline ends.

This clone occurred a few times. The genes are TRBV7-2 and TRBJ2-7; 10 bases are shared with TRBD2. V lost 5 bases and J lost 5; bases outside the gene matches: 6. This CDR3 comprises 14 residues. CDR1 and CDR2 (germline): SGHTA, FQGNSA. CDR3: CASSPTSGADEQYF. The CDR3 DNA is TGTGCCAGCAGCCCCACTAGCGGGGCGGACGAGCAGTACTTC.

V is TRBV2 and J is TRBJ2-7; TRBD2 matches at 7 bases. This CDR3 is 12 amino acids long. Germline CDR1 SNHLY, CDR2 FYNNEI. Unmatched junction bases numbered 3, after V lost 4 bases and J lost 6 bases. The CDR3 reads CASSAGLGEQYF. CDR3 bases: TGTGCCAGCAGTGCTGGACTAGGCGAGCAGTACTTC.

The chain recombines TRBV19 with TRBJ1-3, with 9 bases fitting TRBD1. Germline assignment: CDR1 LNHDA and CDR2 SQIVND (reference sequence). V dropped 5 bases and J dropped 1; count of bases not matched to a gene: 6. The CDR3 runs to 16 residues. The CDR3 coding sequence is TGTGCCAGTAGTGCCTGGACAGGGGCTTCTGGAAACACCATATATTTT. This sequence encodes CASSAWTGASGNTIYF.

This CDR3 reads CSVEVRTGEYYGYTF. CDR3 nucleotide sequence: TGCAGCGTTGAAGTGAGAACCGGAGAGTACTATGGCTACACCTTC. V gene TRBV29-1 combines with J gene TRBJ1-2; the D is unclear. The CDR3 runs 15 residues. CDR1 SQVTM and CDR2 ANQGSEA come from the germline V gene. Deletions cut 1 base from V and 3 bases from J, with 15 bases between.

The CDR3 loop is CASSLNSASHTDTQYF. CDR3 coding DNA: TGTGCCAGCAGTTTAAATTCGGCTAGCCACACAGATACGCAGTATTTT. The chain is built from TRBV27 and TRBJ2-3; weak D call: TRBD2 (5 bases). V lost 2 bases to trimming and J lost 2 bases, with 14 bases between them. CDR1 is MNHEY, CDR2 SMNVEV, per germline (reference sequence). The CDR3 has 16 amino acids.

This chain links TRBV6-1 with TRBJ1-1, with 7 bases aligning to TRBD1. Germline-derived CDR1 and CDR2 are MNHNS and SASEGT. The CDR3 length is 16 residues. J lost 0 bases, V lost 1 base, and 5 bases had no gene match. The CDR3 DNA reads TGTGCCAGCAGTGAAGGACAGGGTACAGTGAACACTGAAGCTTTCTTT. Encoded protein: CASSEGQGTVNTEAFF.